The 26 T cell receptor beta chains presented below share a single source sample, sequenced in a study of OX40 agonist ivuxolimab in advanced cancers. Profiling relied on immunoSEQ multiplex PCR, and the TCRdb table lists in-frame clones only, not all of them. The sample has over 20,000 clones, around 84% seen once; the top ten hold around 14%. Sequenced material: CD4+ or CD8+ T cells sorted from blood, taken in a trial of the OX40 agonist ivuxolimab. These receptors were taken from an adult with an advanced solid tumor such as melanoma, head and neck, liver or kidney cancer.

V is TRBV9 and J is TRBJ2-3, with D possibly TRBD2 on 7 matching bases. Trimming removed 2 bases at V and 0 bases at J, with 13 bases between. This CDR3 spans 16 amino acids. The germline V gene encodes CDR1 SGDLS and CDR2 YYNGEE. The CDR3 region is CASSVEGGQSTDTQYF. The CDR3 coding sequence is TGTGCCAGCAGCGTGGAGGGGGGGCAAAGCACAGATACGCAGTATTTT.

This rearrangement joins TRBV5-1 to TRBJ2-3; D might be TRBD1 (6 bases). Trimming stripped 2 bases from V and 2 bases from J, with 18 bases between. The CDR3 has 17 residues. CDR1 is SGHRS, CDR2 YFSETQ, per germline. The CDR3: CASSFRTVRPNTDTQYF. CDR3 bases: TGCGCCAGCAGCTTTAGGACAGTGAGGCCAAACACAGATACGCAGTATTTT.

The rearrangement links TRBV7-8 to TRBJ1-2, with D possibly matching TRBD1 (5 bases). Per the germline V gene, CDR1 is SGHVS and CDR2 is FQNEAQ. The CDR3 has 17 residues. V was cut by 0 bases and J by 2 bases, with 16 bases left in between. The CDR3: CASSLASGFGRNYGYTF. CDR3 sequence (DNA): TGTGCCAGCAGCTTAGCCTCAGGGTTCGGCCGAAACTATGGCTACACCTTC.

The CDR3 DNA follows: TGTGCCAGTAGTATAAGTCACAGGCAGAACACTGAAGCTTTCTTT. Amino acid sequence: CASSISHRQNTEAFF. This chain joins TRBV19 and TRBJ1-1, with D possibly matching TRBD1 (5 bases). V dropped 2 bases and J dropped 1 base, with 11 bases sitting between them. The CDR3 is made up of 15 amino acids. CDR1 is LNHDA and CDR2 is SQIVND in the germline V gene (reference sequence).

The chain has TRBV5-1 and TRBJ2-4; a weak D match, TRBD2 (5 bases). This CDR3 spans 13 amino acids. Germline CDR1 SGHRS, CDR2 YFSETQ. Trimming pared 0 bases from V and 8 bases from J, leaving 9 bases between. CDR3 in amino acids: CASSLEGRDIQYF. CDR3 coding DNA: TGCGCCAGCAGCTTGGAAGGGCGGGACATTCAGTACTTC.

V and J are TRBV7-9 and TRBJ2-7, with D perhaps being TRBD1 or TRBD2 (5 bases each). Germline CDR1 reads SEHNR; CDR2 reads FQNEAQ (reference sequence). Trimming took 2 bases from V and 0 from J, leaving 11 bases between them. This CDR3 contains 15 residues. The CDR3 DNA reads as TGTGCCAGCAGCTTACGGGACGTAAGCTCCTACGAGCAGTACTTC. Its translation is CASSLRDVSSYEQYF.

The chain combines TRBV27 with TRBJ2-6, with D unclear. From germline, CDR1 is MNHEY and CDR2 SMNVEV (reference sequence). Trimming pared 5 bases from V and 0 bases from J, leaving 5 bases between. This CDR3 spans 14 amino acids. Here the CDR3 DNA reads TGTGCCAGCAGTCTTATCTCTGGGGCCAACGTCCTGACTTTC. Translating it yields CASSLISGANVLTF.

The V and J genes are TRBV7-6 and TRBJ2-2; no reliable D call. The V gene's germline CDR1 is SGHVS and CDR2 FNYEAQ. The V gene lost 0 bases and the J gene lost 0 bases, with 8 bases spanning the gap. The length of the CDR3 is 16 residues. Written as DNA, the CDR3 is TGTGCCAGCAGCTTAGCGGTGCTAGCGAACACCGGGGAGCTGTTTTTT. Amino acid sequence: CASSLAVLANTGELFF.

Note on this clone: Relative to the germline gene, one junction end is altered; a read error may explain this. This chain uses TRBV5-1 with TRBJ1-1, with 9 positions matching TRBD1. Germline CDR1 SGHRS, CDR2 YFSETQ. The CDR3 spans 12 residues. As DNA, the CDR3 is TGTGCCAGCAGCACCGGGACAGGGAGAGCTTTCTTT. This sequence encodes CASSTGTGRAFF. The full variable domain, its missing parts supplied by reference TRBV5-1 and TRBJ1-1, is KAGVTQTPRYLIKTRGQQVTLSCSPISGHRSVSWYQQTPGQGLQFLFEYFSETQRNKGNFPGRFSGRQFSNSRSEMNVSTLELGDSALYLCASSTGTGRAFFGQGTRLTVV.

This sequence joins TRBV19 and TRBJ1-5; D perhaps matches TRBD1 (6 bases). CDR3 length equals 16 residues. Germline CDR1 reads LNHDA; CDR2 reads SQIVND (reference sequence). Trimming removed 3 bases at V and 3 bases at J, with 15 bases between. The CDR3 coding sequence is TGTGCCAGTAGTATTCGTTATACAGGGAACAATCAGCCCCAGCATTTT. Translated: CASSIRYTGNNQPQHF.

The CDR3 sequence is CASSEGPTTSGYEQYF. CDR3 coding DNA: TGTGCCAGCAGTGAGGGCCCAACGACTAGCGGATACGAGCAGTACTTC. The gene calls are TRBV2 and TRBJ2-7, with 9 bases that match TRBD2. Germline lookup yields CDR1 SNHLY and CDR2 FYNNEI. V was pared by 3 bases and J by 4 bases, with 10 bases of the junction left unmatched. The CDR3 loop spans 16 amino acids. The full variable domain, with the rest looked up from reference TRBV2 and TRBJ2-7, is EPEVTQTPSHQVTQMGQEVILRCVPISNHLYFYWYRQILGQKVEFLVSFYNNEISEKSEIFDDQFSVERPDGSNFTLKIRSTKLEDSAMYFCASSEGPTTSGYEQYFGPGTRLTVT.

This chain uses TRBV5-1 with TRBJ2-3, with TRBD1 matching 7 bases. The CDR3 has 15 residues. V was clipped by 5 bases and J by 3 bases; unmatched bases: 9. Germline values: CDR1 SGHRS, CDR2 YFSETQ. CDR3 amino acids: CASSLDRVRTDTQYF. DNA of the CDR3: TGCGCCAGCAGTTTAGACAGGGTGAGGACAGATACGCAGTATTTT.

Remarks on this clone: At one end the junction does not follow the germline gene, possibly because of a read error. The CDR3 is CASSLRWPIGNAEAFF. CDR3 DNA: TGTGCCAGCAGCTTAAGGTGGCCGATCGGGAACGCTGAAGCTTTCTTT. The rearrangement joins TRBV7-2 to TRBJ1-1, with D unclear. The CDR3 runs to 16 residues. CDR1 and CDR2 from the germline V gene are SGHTA and FQGNSA.

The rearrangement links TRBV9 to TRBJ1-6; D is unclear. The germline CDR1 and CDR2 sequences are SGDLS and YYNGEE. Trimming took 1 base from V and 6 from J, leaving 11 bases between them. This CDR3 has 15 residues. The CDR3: CASSVTGGLNSPLHF. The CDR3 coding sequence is TGTGCCAGCAGCGTAACGGGAGGACTTAATTCACCCCTCCACTTT.

CDR3 residues: CASSQEITYEQYF. The CDR3 coding sequence is TGTGCCAGCAGCCAAGAAATCACCTACGAGCAGTACTTC. This rearrangement joins TRBV4-2 to TRBJ2-7; D gene ambiguous. The length of the CDR3 is 13 residues. V was shortened by 0 bases and J by 2 bases, with 5 bases between the two germline ends. CDR1 LGHNA and CDR2 YNFKEQ come from the germline V gene.

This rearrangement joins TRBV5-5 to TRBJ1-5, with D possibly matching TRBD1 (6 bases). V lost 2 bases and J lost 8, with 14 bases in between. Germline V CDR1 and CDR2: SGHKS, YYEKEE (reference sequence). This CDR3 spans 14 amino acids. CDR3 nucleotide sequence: TGTGCCAGCAGCTTCGGGGGCCGAAGAGAGCCCCAGCATTTT. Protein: CASSFGGRREPQHF.

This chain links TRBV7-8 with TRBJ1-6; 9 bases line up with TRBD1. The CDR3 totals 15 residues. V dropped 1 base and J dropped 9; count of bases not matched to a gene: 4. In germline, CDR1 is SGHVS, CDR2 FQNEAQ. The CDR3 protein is CASSLGPTGGSPLHF. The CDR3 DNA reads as TGTGCCAGCAGCTTAGGACCGACAGGGGGTTCACCCCTCCACTTT.

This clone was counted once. CDR3 nucleotide sequence: TGCGCCAGCAGCCCAGTCGTGTCAGGCAACACTGAAGCTTTCTTT. The encoded protein is CASSPVVSGNTEAFF. The rearrangement uses TRBV4-3 and TRBJ1-1; D uncertain. Looked up from germline, CDR1 is LGHNA and CDR2 is YSLEER. The CDR3 totals 15 residues. V was cut by 4 bases and J by 2 bases, with 14 bases left in between.

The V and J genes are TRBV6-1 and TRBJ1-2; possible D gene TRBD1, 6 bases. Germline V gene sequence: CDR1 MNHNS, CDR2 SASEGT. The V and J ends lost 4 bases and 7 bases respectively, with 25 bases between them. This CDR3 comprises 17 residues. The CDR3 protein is CASSALGRGIEVFGYTF. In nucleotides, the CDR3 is TGTGCCAGCAGTGCGCTGGGCAGGGGAATAGAGGTGTTTGGCTACACCTTC.

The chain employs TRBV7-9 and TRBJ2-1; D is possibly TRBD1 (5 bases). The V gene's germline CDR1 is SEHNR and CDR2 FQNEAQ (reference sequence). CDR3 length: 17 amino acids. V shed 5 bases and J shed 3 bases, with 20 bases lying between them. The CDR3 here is CASSLGHLLSGYNEQFF. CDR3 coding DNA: TGTGCCAGCAGCCTCGGACACCTTCTTTCGGGCTACAATGAGCAGTTCTTC.

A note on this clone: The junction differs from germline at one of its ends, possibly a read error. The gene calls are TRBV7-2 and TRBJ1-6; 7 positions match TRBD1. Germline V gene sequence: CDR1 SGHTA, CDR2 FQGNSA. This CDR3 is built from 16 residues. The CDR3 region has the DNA TGTGCCAGCAGACAAACTGACAGGGCCTATGATTCACCCCTCCACTTT. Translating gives CASRQTDRAYDSPLHF.

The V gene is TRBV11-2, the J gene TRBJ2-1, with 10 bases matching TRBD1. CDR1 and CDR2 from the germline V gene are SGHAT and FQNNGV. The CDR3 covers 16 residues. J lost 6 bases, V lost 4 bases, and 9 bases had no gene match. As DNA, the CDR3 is TGTGCCAGCAGCTGGCACCGGGACAGGGGTGTCAATGAGCAGTTCTTC. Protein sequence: CASSWHRDRGVNEQFF. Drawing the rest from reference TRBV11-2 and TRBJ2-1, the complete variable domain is EAGVAQSPRYKIIEKRQSVAFWCNPISGHATLYWYQQILGQGPKLLIQFQNNGVVDDSQLPKDRFSAERLKGVDSTLKIQPAKLEDSAVYLCASSWHRDRGVNEQFFGPGTRLTVL.

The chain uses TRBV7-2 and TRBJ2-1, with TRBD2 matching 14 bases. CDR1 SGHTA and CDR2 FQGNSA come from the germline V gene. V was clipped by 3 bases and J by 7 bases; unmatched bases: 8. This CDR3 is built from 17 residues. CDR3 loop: CASSLTSGGALGNEQFF. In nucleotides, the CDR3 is TGTGCCAGCAGCTTGACTAGCGGGGGGGCATTGGGTAATGAGCAGTTCTTC.

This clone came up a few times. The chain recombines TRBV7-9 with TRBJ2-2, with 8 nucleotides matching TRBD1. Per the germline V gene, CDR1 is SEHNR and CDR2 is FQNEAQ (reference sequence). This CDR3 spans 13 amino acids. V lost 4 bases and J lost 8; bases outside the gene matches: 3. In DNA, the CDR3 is TGTGCCAGCAGCTCAGGGGGCGCAGGGGAGCTGTTTTTT. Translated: CASSSGGAGELFF.

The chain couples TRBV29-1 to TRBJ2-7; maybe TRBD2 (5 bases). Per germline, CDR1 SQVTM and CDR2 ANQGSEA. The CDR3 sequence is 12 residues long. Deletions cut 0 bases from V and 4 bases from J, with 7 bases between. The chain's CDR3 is CSVEDRGYEQYF. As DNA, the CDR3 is TGCAGCGTTGAAGATCGGGGTTACGAGCAGTACTTC.

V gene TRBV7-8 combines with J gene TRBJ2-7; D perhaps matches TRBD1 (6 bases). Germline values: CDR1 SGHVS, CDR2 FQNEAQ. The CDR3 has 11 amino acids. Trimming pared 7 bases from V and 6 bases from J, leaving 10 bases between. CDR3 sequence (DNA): TGTGCCAGCAATTCAGGGGTCGAGCAGTACTTC. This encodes CASNSGVEQYF. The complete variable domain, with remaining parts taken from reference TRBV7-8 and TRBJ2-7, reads GAGVSQSPRYKVAKRGQDVALRCDPISGHVSLFWYQQALGQGPEFLTYFQNEAQLDKSGLPSDRFFAERPEGSVSTLKIQRTQQEDSAVYLCASNSGVEQYFGPGTRLTVT.